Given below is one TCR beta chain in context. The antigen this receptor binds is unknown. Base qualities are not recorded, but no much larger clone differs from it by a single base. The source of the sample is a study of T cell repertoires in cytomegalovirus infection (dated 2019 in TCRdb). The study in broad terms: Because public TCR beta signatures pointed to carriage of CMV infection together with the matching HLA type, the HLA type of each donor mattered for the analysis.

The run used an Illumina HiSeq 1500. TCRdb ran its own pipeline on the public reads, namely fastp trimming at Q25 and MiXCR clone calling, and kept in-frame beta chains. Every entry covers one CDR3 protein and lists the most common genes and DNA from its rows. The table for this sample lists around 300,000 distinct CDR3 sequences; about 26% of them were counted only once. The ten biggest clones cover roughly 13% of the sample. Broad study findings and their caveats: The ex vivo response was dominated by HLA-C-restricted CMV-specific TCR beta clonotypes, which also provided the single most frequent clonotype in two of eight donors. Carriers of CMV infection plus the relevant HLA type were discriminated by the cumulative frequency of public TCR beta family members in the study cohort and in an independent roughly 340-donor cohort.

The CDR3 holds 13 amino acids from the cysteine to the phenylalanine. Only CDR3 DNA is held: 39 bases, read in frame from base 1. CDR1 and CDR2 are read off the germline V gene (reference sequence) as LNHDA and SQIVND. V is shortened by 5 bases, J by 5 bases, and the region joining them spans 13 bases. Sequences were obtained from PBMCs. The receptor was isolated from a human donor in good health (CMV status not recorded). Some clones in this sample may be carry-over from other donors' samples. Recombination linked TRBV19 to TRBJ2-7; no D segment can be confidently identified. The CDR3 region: CASSLQMGNEQYF. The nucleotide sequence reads TGTGCCAGTAGTCTTCAAATGGGGAACGAGCAGTACTTC.